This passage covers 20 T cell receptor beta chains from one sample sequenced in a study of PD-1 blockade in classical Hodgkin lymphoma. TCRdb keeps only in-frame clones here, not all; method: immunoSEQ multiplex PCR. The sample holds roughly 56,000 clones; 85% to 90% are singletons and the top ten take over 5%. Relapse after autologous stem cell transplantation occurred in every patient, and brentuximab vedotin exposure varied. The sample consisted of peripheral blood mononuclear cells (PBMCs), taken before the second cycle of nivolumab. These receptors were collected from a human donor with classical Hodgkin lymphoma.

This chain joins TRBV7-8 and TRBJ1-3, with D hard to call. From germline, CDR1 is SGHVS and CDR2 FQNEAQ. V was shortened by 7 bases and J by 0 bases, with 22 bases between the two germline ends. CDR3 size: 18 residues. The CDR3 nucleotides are TGTGCCAGCACGCATCTAAAAACAGACTCTCTCTCTGGAAACACCATATATTTT. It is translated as CASTHLKTDSLSGNTIYF.

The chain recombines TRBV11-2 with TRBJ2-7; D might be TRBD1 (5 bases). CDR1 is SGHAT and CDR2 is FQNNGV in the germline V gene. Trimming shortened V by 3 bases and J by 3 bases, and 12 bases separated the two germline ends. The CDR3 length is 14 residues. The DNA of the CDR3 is TGTGCCAGCAGCTTCTTACAAACAGGCTACGAGCAGTACTTC. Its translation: CASSFLQTGYEQYF.

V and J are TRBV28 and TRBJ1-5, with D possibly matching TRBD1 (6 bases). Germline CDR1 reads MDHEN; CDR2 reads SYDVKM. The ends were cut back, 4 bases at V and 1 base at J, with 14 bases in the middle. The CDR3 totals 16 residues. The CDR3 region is CASSSPRRGSNQPQHF. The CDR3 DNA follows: TGTGCCAGCAGTTCTCCCCGCAGGGGAAGCAATCAGCCCCAGCATTTT.

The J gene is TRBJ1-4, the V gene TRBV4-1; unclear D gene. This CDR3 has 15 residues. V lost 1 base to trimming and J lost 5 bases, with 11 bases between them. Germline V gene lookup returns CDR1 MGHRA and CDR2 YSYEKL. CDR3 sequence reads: CASSQGPGGNEKLFF. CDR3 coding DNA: TGCGCCAGCAGCCAAGGGCCAGGCGGCAATGAAAAACTGTTTTTT.

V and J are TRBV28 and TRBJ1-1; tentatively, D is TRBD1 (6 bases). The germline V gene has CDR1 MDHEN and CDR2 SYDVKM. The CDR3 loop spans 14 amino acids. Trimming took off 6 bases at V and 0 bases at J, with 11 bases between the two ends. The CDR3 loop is CASRPGQLNTEAFF. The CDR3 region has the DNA TGTGCCAGCAGGCCTGGACAGTTGAACACTGAAGCTTTCTTT.

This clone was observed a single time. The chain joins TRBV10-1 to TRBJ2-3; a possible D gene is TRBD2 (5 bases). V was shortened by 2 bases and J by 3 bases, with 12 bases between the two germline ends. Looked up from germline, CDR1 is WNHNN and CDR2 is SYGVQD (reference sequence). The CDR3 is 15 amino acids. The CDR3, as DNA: TGCGCCAGCAGTGAGAATAGCGCACGTACAGATACGCAGTATTTT. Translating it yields CASSENSARTDTQYF.

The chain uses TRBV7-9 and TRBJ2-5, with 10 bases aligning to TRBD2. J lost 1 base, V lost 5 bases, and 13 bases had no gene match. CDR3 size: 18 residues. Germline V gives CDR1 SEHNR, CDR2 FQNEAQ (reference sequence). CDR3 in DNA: TGTGCCAGCAGCCTCCCGGGACTAGCGACGGTCGGCCAAGAGACCCAGTACTTC. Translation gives CASSLPGLATVGQETQYF. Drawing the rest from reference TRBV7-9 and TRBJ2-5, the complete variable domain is DTGVSQNPRHKITKRGQNVTFRCDPISEHNRLYWYRQTLGQGPEFLTYFQNEAQLEKSRLLSDRFSAERPKGSFSTLEIQRTEQGDSAMYLCASSLPGLATVGQETQYFGPGTRLLVL.

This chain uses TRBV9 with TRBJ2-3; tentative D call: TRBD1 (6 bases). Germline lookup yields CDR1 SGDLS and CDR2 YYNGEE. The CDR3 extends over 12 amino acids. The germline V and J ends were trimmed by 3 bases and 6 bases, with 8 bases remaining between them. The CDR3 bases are TGTGCCAGCAGCGCTACAGGGGATACGCAGTATTTT. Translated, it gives CASSATGDTQYF.

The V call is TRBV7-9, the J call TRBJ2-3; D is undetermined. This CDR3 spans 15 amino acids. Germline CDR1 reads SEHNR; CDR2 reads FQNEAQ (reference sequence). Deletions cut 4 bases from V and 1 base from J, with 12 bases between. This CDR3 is CASSSTGGRTDTQYF. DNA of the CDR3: TGTGCCAGCAGCTCCACGGGTGGACGCACAGATACGCAGTATTTT.

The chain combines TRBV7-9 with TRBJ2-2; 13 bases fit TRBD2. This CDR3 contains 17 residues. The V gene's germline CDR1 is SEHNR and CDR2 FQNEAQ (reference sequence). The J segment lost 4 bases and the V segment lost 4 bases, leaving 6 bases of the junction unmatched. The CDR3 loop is CASSSTSGGFGTGELFF. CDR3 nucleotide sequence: TGTGCCAGCAGCTCGACTAGCGGGGGGTTTGGCACCGGGGAGCTGTTTTTT. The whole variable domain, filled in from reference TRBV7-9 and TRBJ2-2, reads DTGVSQNPRHKITKRGQNVTFRCDPISEHNRLYWYRQTLGQGPEFLTYFQNEAQLEKSRLLSDRFSAERPKGSFSTLEIQRTEQGDSAMYLCASSSTSGGFGTGELFFGEGSRLTVL.

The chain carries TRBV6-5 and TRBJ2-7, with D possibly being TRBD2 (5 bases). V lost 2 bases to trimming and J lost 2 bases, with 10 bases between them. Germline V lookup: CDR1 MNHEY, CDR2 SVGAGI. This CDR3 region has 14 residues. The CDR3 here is CASSYGAGAYEQYF. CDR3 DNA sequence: TGTGCCAGCAGTTACGGCGCGGGCGCCTACGAGCAGTACTTC.

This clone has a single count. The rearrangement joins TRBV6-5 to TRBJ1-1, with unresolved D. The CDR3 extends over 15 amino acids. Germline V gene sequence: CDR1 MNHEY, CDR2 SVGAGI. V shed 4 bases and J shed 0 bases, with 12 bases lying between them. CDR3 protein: CASSSPSYMNTEAFF. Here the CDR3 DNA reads TGTGCCAGCAGTTCCCCTAGCTATATGAACACTGAAGCTTTCTTT.

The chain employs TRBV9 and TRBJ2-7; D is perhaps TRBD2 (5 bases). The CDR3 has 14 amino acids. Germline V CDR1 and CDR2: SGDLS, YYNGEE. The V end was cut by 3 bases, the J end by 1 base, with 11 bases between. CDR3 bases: TGTGCCAGCAGCGAGGACCCGGGGTCCTACGAGCAGTACTTC. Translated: CASSEDPGSYEQYF.

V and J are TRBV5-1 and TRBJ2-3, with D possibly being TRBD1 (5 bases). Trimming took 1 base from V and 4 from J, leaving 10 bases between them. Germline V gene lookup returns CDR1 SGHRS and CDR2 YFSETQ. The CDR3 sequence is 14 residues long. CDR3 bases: TGCGCCAGCAGCTTGACAGGCAACGCAGATACGCAGTATTTT. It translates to CASSLTGNADTQYF.

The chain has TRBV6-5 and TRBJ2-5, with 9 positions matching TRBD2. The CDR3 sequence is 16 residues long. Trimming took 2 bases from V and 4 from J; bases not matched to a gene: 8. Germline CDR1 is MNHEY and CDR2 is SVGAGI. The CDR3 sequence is CASSYLAGSTGETQYF. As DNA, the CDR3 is TGTGCCAGCAGTTACCTAGCGGGGTCAACAGGAGAGACCCAGTACTTC.

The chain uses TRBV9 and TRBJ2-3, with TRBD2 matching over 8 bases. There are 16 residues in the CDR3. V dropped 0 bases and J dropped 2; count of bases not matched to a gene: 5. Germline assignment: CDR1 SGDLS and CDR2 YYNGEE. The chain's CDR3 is CASSVEGSGATDTQYF. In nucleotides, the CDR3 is TGTGCCAGCAGCGTAGAGGGTAGCGGGGCCACAGATACGCAGTATTTT.

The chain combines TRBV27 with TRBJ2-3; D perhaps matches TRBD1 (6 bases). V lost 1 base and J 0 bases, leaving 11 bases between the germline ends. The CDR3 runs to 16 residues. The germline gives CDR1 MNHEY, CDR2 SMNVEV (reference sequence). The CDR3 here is CASSLFGQTSTDTQYF. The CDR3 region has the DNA TGTGCCAGCAGTTTATTTGGACAGACTAGCACAGATACGCAGTATTTT.

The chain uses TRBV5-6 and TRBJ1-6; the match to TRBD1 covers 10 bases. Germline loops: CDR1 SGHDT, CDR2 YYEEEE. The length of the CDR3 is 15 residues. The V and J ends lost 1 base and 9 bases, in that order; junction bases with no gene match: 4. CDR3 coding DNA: TGTGCCAGCAGCTTGTCGGACAGGGGGTCTTCACCCCTCCACTTT. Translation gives CASSLSDRGSSPLHF.

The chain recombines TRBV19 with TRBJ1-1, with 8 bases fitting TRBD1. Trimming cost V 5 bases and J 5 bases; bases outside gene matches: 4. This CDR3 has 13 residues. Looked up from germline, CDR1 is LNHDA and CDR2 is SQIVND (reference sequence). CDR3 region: CASSARQGTEAFF. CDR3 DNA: TGTGCCAGTAGTGCAAGACAGGGGACTGAAGCTTTCTTT.

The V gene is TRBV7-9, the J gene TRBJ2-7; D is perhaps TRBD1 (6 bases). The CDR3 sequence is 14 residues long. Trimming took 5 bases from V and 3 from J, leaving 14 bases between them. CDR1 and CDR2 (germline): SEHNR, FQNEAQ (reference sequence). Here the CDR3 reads CASSPGTIVYEQYF. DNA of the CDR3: TGTGCCAGCAGCCCCGGGACAATCGTCTACGAGCAGTACTTC.